This TCR beta chain emerged from a study of OX40 agonist ivuxolimab in advanced cancers. Assay: immunoSEQ multiplex PCR; the TCRdb copy retains only in-frame clones and omits some. The table records around 100,000 clones, 70% to 90% of them present only once. V was pared by 6 bases and J by 7 bases, with 15 bases between. In germline, CDR1 is MNHEY, CDR2 SVGAGI. The CDR3 is 13 residues long. As to this clone: Its antigen is currently unknown.

General study results and limits: At 0.1-3.0 mg/kg, partial responders had clonal expansion among the lowest observed.

V and J are TRBV6-5 and TRBJ1-2; D is undetermined. The source of this sequence is an adult with an advanced solid tumor such as melanoma, head and neck, liver or kidney cancer. The material was CD4+ or CD8+ T cells sorted from blood, obtained in a trial of the OX40 agonist ivuxolimab. CDR3 in DNA: TGTGCCAGCAGGATCCCGGGAATGTCTGGCTACACCTTC. Translation gives CASRIPGMSGYTF.